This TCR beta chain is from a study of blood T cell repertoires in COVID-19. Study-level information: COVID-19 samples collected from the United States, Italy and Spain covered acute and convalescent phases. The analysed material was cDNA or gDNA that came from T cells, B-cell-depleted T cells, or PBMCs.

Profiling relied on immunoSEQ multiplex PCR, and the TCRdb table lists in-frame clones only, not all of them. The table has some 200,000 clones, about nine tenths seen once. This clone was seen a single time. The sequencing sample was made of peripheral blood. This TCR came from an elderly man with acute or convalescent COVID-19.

Written as DNA, the CDR3 is TGTGCCAGCAGGATACAGGGCCCCTACAATGAGCAGTTCTTC. This gives the protein CASRIQGPYNEQFF. The chain links TRBV28 to TRBJ2-1, with D possibly being TRBD1 (6 bases). There are 14 residues in the CDR3. Between the trimmed V and J ends, which lost 6 bases and 2 bases, there was a span of 11 bases. Germline assignment: CDR1 MDHEN and CDR2 SYDVKM.